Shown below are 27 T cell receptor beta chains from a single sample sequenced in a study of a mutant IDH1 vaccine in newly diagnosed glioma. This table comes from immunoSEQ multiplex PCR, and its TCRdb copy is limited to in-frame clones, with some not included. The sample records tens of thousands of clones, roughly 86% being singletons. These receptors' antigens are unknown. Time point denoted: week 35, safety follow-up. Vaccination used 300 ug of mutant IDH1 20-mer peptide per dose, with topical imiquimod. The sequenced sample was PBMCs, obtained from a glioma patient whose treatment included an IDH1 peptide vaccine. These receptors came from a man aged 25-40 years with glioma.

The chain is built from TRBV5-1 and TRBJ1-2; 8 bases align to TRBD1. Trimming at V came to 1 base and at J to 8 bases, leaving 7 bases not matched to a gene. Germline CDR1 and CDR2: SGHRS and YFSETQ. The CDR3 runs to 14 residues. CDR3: CASSLSGGLEGYTF. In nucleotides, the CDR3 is TGCGCCAGCAGCTTGTCAGGGGGCCTGGAGGGCTACACCTTC.

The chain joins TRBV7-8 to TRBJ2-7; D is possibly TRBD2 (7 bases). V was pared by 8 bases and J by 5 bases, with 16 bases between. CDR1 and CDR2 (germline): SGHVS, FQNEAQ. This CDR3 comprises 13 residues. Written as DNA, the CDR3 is TGTGCCAGCTTTGGGGGGGGCCTGAACGAGCAGTACTTC. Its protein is CASFGGGLNEQYF.

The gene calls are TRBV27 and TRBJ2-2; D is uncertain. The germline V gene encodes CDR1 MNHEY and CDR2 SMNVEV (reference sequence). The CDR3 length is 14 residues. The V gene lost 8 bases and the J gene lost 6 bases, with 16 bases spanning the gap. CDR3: CASSLLVGAGELFF. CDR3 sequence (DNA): TGTGCCAGCTCACTTTTAGTTGGTGCCGGGGAGCTGTTTTTT.

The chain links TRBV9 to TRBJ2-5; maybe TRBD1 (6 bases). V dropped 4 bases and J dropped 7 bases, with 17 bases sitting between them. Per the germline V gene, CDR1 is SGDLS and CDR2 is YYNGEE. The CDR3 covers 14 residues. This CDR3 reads CASSHYRDPLTQYF. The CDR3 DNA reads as TGTGCCAGCAGCCATTACAGGGACCCCTTGACCCAGTACTTC.

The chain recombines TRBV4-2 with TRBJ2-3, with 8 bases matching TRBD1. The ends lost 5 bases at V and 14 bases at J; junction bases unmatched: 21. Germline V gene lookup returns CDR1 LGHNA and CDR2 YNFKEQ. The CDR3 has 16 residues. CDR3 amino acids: CASSLDGRTGMTVGYF. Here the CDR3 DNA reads TGTGCCAGCAGCTTGGACGGAAGGACAGGGATGACCGTGGGGTATTTT.

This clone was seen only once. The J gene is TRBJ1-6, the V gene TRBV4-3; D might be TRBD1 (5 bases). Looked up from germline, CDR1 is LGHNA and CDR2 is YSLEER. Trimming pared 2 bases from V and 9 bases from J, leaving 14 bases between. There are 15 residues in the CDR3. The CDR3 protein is CASSQRATDGSPLHF. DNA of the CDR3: TGCGCCAGCAGCCAAAGGGCGACAGACGGTTCACCCCTCCACTTT.

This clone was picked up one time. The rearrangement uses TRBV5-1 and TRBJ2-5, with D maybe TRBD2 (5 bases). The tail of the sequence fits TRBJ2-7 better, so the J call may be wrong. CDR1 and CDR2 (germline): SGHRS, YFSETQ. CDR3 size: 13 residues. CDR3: CASSVTGLDEQYF. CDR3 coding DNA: TGCGCCAGCAGCGTAACCGGACTGGACGAGCAGTACTTC.

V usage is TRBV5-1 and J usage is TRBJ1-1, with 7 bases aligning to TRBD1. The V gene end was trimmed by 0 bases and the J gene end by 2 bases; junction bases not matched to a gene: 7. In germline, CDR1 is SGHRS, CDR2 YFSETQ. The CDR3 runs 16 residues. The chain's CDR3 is CASSLANRGPNTEAFF. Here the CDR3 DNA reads TGCGCCAGCAGCTTGGCCAACAGGGGACCCAACACTGAAGCTTTCTTT.

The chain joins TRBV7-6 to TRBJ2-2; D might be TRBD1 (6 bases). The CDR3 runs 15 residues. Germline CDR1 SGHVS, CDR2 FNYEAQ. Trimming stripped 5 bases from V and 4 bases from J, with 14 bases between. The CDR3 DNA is TGTGCCAGCAGCAGGGGGTACCGAGGCACCGGGGAGCTGTTTTTT. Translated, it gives CASSRGYRGTGELFF.

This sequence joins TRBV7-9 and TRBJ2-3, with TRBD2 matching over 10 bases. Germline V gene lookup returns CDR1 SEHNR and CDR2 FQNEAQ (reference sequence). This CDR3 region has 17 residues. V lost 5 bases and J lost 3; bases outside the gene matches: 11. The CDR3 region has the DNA TGTGCCAGCAGCCCCATCGGGACTAGCGACCTTACAGATACGCAGTATTTT. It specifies CASSPIGTSDLTDTQYF.

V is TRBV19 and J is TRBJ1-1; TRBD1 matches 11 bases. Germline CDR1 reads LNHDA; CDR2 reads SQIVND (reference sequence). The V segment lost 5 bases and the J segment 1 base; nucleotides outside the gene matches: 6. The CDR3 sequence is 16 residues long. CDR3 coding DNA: TGTGCCAGTAGTCCCAGGACAGGGGGCGGGAACACTGAAGCTTTCTTT. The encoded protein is CASSPRTGGGNTEAFF.

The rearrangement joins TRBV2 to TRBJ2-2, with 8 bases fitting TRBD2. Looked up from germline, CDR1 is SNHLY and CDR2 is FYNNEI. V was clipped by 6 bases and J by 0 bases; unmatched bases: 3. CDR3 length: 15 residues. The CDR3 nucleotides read TGTGCCAGCAGCCCTAGCGGGCCGAACACCGGGGAGCTGTTTTTT. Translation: CASSPSGPNTGELFF.

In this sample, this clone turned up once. The CDR3 nucleotides are TGTGCCAGCAGCTCTTCCTCGCCCATCTTTGATTCACCCCTCCACTTT. As protein: CASSSSSPIFDSPLHF. This chain joins TRBV7-9 and TRBJ1-6, with D unresolved. Deletions cut 4 bases from V and 8 bases from J, with 18 bases between. Germline values: CDR1 SEHNR, CDR2 FQNEAQ (reference sequence). This CDR3 comprises 16 residues.

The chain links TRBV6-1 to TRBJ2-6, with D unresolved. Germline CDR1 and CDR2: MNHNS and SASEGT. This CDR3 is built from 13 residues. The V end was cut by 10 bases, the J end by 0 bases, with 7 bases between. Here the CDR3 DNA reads TGTGCCATCAGACACTCTGGGGCCAACGTCCTGACTTTC. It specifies CAIRHSGANVLTF.

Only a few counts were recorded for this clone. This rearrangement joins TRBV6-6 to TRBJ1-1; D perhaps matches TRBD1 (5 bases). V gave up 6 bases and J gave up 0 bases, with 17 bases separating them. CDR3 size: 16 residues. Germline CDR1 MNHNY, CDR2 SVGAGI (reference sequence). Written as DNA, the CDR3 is TGTGCCAGCAGCAATCCTCCCGGGACGTTGAACACTGAAGCTTTCTTT. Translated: CASSNPPGTLNTEAFF.

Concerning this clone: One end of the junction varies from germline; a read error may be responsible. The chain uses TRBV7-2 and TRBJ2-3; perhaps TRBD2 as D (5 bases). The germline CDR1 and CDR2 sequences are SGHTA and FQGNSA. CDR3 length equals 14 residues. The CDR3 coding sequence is TGTGCCGGCAGCCCTACTAGAACCAGAGATACGCAGTATTTT. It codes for CAGSPTRTRDTQYF.

CDR3 coding DNA: TGTGCCAGTGACGGATTCTCTGGGGCCAACGTCCTGACTTTC. Translated: CASDGFSGANVLTF. The genes are TRBV28 and TRBJ2-6; D call uncertain. CDR1 MDHEN and CDR2 SYDVKM come from the germline V gene. The CDR3 extends over 14 amino acids. Trimming shortened V by 9 bases and J by 0 bases, and 9 bases separated the two germline ends.

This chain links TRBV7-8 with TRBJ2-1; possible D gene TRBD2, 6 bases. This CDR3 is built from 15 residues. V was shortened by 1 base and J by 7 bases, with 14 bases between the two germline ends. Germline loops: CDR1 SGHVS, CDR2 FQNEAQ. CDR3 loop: CASSLDGGDRNEQFF. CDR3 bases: TGTGCCAGCAGCTTAGACGGGGGAGACAGAAATGAGCAGTTCTTC. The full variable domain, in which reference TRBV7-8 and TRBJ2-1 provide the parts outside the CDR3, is GAGVSQSPRYKVAKRGQDVALRCDPISGHVSLFWYQQALGQGPEFLTYFQNEAQLDKSGLPSDRFFAERPEGSVSTLKIQRTQQEDSAVYLCASSLDGGDRNEQFFGPGTRLTVL.

The DNA of the CDR3 is TGCGCCAGCAGCTCAACAGGGTTACGTTCCTACGAGCAGTACTTC. This codes for CASSSTGLRSYEQYF. The chain is built from TRBV5-1 and TRBJ2-7; a weak D match, TRBD1 (6 bases). The V end was cut by 3 bases, the J end by 1 base, with 14 bases between. The germline gives CDR1 SGHRS, CDR2 YFSETQ. This CDR3 is 15 amino acids long.

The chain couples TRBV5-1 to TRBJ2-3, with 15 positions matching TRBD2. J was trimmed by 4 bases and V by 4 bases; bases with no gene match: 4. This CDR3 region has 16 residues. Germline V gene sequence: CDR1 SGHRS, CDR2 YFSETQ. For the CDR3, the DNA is TGCGCCAGCAGCCCGAGGACTAGCGGGGGGGCAGATACGCAGTATTTT. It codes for CASSPRTSGGADTQYF.

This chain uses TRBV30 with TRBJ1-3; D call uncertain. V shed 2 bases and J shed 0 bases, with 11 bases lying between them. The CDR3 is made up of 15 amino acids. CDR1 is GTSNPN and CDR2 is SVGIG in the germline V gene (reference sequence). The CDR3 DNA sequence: TGTGCCTGGAGTAGGTCCCGGGCCTCTGGAAACACCATATATTTT. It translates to CAWSRSRASGNTIYF.

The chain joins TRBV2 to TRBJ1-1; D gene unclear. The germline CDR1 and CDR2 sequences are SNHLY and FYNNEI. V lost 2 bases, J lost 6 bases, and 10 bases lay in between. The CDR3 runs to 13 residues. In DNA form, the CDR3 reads TGTGCCAGCAGTGAATGGAGGTCGGCTGAAGCTTTCTTT. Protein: CASSEWRSAEAFF. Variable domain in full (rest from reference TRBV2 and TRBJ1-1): EPEVTQTPSHQVTQMGQEVILRCVPISNHLYFYWYRQILGQKVEFLVSFYNNEISEKSEIFDDQFSVERPDGSNFTLKIRSTKLEDSAMYFCASSEWRSAEAFFGQGTRLTVV.

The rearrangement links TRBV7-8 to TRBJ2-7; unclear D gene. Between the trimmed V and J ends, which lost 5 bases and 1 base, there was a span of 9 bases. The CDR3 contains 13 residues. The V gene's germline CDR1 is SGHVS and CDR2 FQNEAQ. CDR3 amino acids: CASSPGPSYEQYF. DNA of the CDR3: TGTGCCAGCAGCCCGGGCCCGTCCTACGAGCAGTACTTC.

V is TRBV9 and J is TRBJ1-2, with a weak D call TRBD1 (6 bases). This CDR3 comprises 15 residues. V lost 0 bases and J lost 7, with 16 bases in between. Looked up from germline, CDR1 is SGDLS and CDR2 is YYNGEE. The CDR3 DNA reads TGTGCCAGCAGCGTAGAAACAGGGTATGAGGGTGGCTACACCTTC. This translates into CASSVETGYEGGYTF.

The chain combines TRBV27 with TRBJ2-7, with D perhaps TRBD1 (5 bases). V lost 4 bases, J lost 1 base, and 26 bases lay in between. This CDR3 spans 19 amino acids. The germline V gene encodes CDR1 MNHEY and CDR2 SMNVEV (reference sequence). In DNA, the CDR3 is TGTGCCAGCAGTTCACAACCATTAATAATGGGGCAGCCTTCCTACGAGCAGTACTTC. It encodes CASSSQPLIMGQPSYEQYF.

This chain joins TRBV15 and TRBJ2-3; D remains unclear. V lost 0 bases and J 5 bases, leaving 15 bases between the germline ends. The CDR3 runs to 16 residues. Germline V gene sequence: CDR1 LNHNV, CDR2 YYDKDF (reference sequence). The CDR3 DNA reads TGTGCCACCAGCAGAGATCCGGCGGCCCCAGGAGATACGCAGTATTTT. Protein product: CATSRDPAAPGDTQYF.

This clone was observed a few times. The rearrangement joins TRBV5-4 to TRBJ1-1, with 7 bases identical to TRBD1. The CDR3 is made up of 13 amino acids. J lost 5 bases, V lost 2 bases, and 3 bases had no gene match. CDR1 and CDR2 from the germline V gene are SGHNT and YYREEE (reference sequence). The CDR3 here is CASSFQGVTEAFF. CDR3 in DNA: TGTGCCAGCAGCTTCCAGGGGGTTACTGAAGCTTTCTTT.